A single sample is the source of the 21 T cell receptor beta chains below, sequenced in a study of cytomegalovirus exposure and HLA in healthy donors. It was with 60 Vbeta and 13 Jbeta primers that the PCR ran. Sequencing used immunoSEQ multiplex PCR; TCRdb keeps in-frame clones, though not all of them. The table records 80,000 to 130,000 clones, around 80% of them present only once. Sequences were obtained from PBMCs. Receptors originate from a woman between 18 and 29 years old in good health and CMV-seronegative.

The CDR3, as DNA: TGTGCCAGCAGTCTAGGACAGGGGGACTATGGCTACACCTTC. Residues: CASSLGQGDYGYTF. This sequence joins TRBV28 and TRBJ1-2; 10 nucleotides line up with TRBD1. CDR3 length equals 14 residues. Germline CDR1 MDHEN, CDR2 SYDVKM. Germline trimming cut 5 bases from V and 3 bases from J; bases unmatched to any gene: 3.

Only one count was recorded for this clone. The chain joins TRBV4-1 to TRBJ2-5; 10 bases match TRBD2. Unmatched junction bases numbered 2, after V lost 3 bases and J lost 1 base. Looked up from germline, CDR1 is MGHRA and CDR2 is YSYEKL. This CDR3 has 15 amino acids. CDR3 DNA sequence: TGCGCCAGCAGCCATGTAGCGGGGGGCCAAGAGACCCAGTACTTC. This sequence encodes CASSHVAGGQETQYF.

This clone was seen a handful of times. This chain links TRBV7-9 with TRBJ2-1; 7 positions match TRBD2. V lost 0 bases, J lost 8 bases, and 4 bases stayed unmatched. CDR3 length equals 14 residues. Germline V gene lookup returns CDR1 SEHNR and CDR2 FQNEAQ (reference sequence). This CDR3 reads CASSLAAGDDEQFF. CDR3 coding DNA: TGTGCCAGCAGCTTAGCGGCGGGGGACGATGAGCAGTTCTTC.

The chain couples TRBV30 to TRBJ2-3; no definite D call. V was pared by 0 bases and J by 3 bases, with 4 bases between. The CDR3 is 12 amino acids. Germline V gene data show CDR1 as GTSNPN and CDR2 as SVGIG (reference sequence). The CDR3 region has the DNA TGTGCCTGGAGTGTTCAGACAGATACGCAGTATTTT. Its protein is CAWSVQTDTQYF.

This clone occurred once. V and J are TRBV19 and TRBJ1-5; TRBD1 aligns across 7 bases. The ends lost 4 bases at V and 4 bases at J; junction bases unmatched: 1. The CDR3 length is 13 residues. Germline loops: CDR1 LNHDA, CDR2 SQIVND (reference sequence). The CDR3: CASSKGANQPQHF. The CDR3 DNA reads as TGTGCCAGTAGTAAGGGGGCGAATCAGCCCCAGCATTTT.

Points on this clone: This specimen includes other DNA sequences encoding the same CDR3. V usage is TRBV20-1 and J usage is TRBJ2-3, with D uncertain. Germline CDR1 DFQATT, CDR2 SNEGSKA (reference sequence). The CDR3 runs 10 residues. V dropped 6 bases and J dropped 6 bases, with 7 bases sitting between them. The CDR3 region has the DNA TGCAGTGCCTCGCGGGATACGCAGTATTTT. It is translated as CSASRDTQYF.

This clone was seen only once. The rearrangement uses TRBV7-9 and TRBJ2-1, with D maybe TRBD2 (6 bases). The CDR3 consists of 14 residues. V shed 6 bases and J shed 4 bases, with 13 bases lying between them. Germline assignment: CDR1 SEHNR and CDR2 FQNEAQ (reference sequence). The CDR3 loop is CASRRGGEYNEQFF. The CDR3 DNA sequence: TGTGCCAGCAGGAGGGGCGGGGAATACAATGAGCAGTTCTTC.

J is TRBJ2-3 and V is TRBV30; TRBD2 agrees at 13 bases. This CDR3 region has 16 residues. Germline V gene data show CDR1 as GTSNPN and CDR2 as SVGIG (reference sequence). V gave up 2 bases and J gave up 2 bases; unmatched junction bases: 4. This CDR3 reads CAWSIGTSGTTDTQYF. The CDR3 nucleotides are TGTGCCTGGAGTATTGGGACTAGCGGGACCACAGATACGCAGTATTTT. The variable domain in full, completed from reference TRBV30 and TRBJ2-3, reads SQTIHQWPATLVQPVGSPLSLECTVEGTSNPNLYWYRQAAGRGLQLLFYSVGIGQISSEVPQNLSASRPQDRQFILSSKKLLLSDSGFYLCAWSIGTSGTTDTQYFGPGTRLTVL.

The J gene is TRBJ1-4, the V gene TRBV5-1; the D gene is possibly TRBD1 (6 bases). The CDR3 totals 15 residues. Germline CDR1 and CDR2: SGHRS and YFSETQ. Trimming took 0 bases from V and 6 from J, leaving 12 bases between them. CDR3 in amino acids: CASSLDAGGDEKLFF. CDR3 DNA sequence: TGCGCCAGCAGCTTGGACGCGGGGGGCGATGAAAAACTGTTTTTT.

The rearrangement links TRBV7-8 to TRBJ2-7, with D perhaps matching TRBD2 (6 bases). CDR1 and CDR2 from the germline V gene are SGHVS and FQNEAQ. CDR3 length: 15 residues. The germline V and J ends were trimmed by 5 bases and 2 bases, with 16 bases remaining between them. The chain's CDR3 is CASSLRGVITYEQYF. CDR3 nucleotide sequence: TGTGCCAGCAGCCTGCGGGGTGTCATTACCTACGAGCAGTACTTC.

The chain recombines TRBV19 with TRBJ2-5; the match to TRBD1 covers 8 bases. Germline trimming cut 8 bases from V and 13 bases from J; bases unmatched to any gene: 15. This CDR3 has 13 residues. From germline, CDR1 is LNHDA and CDR2 SQIVND (reference sequence). CDR3: CASSGQETSRWYF. Here the CDR3 DNA reads TGTGCCAGTTCGGGACAGGAGACTTCTAGGTGGTACTTC.

V and J are TRBV7-8 and TRBJ2-7; 7 nucleotides line up with TRBD2. With 0 bases clipped from V and 0 bases from J, the junction kept 5 bases outside the gene matches. Germline CDR1 is SGHVS and CDR2 is FQNEAQ. The CDR3 is 16 amino acids. CDR3 sequence reads: CASSLAASGSSYEQYF. CDR3 in DNA: TGTGCCAGCAGCTTAGCGGCTAGCGGTAGCTCCTACGAGCAGTACTTC. Drawing the rest from reference TRBV7-8 and TRBJ2-7, the complete variable domain is GAGVSQSPRYKVAKRGQDVALRCDPISGHVSLFWYQQALGQGPEFLTYFQNEAQLDKSGLPSDRFFAERPEGSVSTLKIQRTQQEDSAVYLCASSLAASGSSYEQYFGPGTRLTVT.

V gene TRBV14 combines with J gene TRBJ2-7; possible D gene TRBD1, 6 bases. V lost 1 base and J 2 bases, leaving 12 bases between the germline ends. The CDR3 sequence is 15 residues long. Germline-derived CDR1 and CDR2 are SGHDN and FVKESK. CDR3 region: CASSQASGHTYEQYF. The CDR3 DNA follows: TGTGCCAGCAGCCAAGCTTCGGGACACACCTACGAGCAGTACTTC. The complete variable domain, with remaining parts taken from reference TRBV14 and TRBJ2-7, reads EAGVTQFPSHSVIEKGQTVTLRCDPISGHDNLYWYRRVMGKEIKFLLHFVKESKQDESGMPNNRFLAERTGGTYSTLKVQPAELEDSGVYFCASSQASGHTYEQYFGPGTRLTVT.

This clone was seen just once. The CDR3 loop is CASSGGQFYQPQHF. For the CDR3, the DNA is TGTGCCAGCAGTGGCGGACAGTTTTATCAGCCCCAGCATTTT. The chain couples TRBV25-1 to TRBJ1-5; D is possibly TRBD1 (6 bases). Trimming left V 4 bases short and J 5 bases short, with 12 bases between. The germline CDR1 and CDR2 sequences are MGHDK and SYGVNS. The CDR3 covers 14 residues.

The genes are TRBV29-1 and TRBJ2-1, with 7 bases aligning to TRBD2. V was clipped by 6 bases and J by 14 bases; unmatched bases: 10. The CDR3 spans 11 residues. Germline-derived CDR1 and CDR2 are SQVTM and ANQGSEA. The CDR3 coding sequence is TGCAGCGTGACCTCGGCGGGAGTAGAGTTCTTC. Translating it yields CSVTSAGVEFF.

The rearrangement links TRBV7-9 to TRBJ1-3, with 7 bases lining up with TRBD1. The CDR3 sequence is 19 residues long. The V gene end was trimmed by 5 bases and the J gene end by 0 bases; junction bases not matched to a gene: 16. Germline V gene lookup returns CDR1 SEHNR and CDR2 FQNEAQ (reference sequence). CDR3 coding DNA: TGTGCCAGCAGCCCCCAGACAGGGTTCCTTTCTCTCTCTGGAAACACCATATATTTT. Translated: CASSPQTGFLSLSGNTIYF. The complete variable domain, with remaining parts taken from reference TRBV7-9 and TRBJ1-3, reads DTGVSQNPRHKITKRGQNVTFRCDPISEHNRLYWYRQTLGQGPEFLTYFQNEAQLEKSRLLSDRFSAERPKGSFSTLEIQRTEQGDSAMYLCASSPQTGFLSLSGNTIYFGEGSWLTVV.

This clone was counted between two and nine times. The chain combines TRBV6-5 with TRBJ1-5; TRBD1 matches 8 bases. The CDR3 loop spans 14 amino acids. The V segment lost 6 bases and the J segment 4 bases; nucleotides outside the gene matches: 5. CDR1 MNHEY and CDR2 SVGAGI come from the germline V gene. The CDR3 loop reads CASRAGQVNQPQHF. CDR3 DNA sequence: TGTGCCAGCAGGGCGGGACAGGTGAATCAGCCCCAGCATTTT.

The chain is built from TRBV7-9 and TRBJ1-1, with D perhaps matching TRBD1 (6 bases). The CDR3 has 11 residues. V lost 5 bases, J lost 8 bases, and 9 bases lay in between. Germline V gene lookup returns CDR1 SEHNR and CDR2 FQNEAQ (reference sequence). The CDR3 region has the DNA TGTGCCAGCAGCCCAGGGACAGAAGCTTTCTTT. Its translation is CASSPGTEAFF.

The chain couples TRBV5-4 to TRBJ2-5, with a weak D call TRBD1 (5 bases). Germline V gene data show CDR1 as SGHNT and CDR2 as YYREEE (reference sequence). The CDR3 runs to 14 residues. Trimming removed 3 bases from V and 5 bases from J, with 14 bases in between. In DNA, the CDR3 is TGTGCCAGCAGCTATGGGGCTGCTAGGGAGACCCAGTACTTC. Protein product: CASSYGAARETQYF.

This chain links TRBV7-2 with TRBJ1-5; 7 bases line up with TRBD1. The CDR3 contains 14 residues. CDR1 SGHTA and CDR2 FQGNSA come from the germline V gene. With V trimmed by 5 bases and J by 5 bases, 6 bases remained unmatched. The CDR3 loop is CASSARQGHQPQHF. Written as DNA, the CDR3 is TGTGCCAGCAGCGCCAGACAGGGACATCAGCCCCAGCATTTT.

This clone was picked up one time. V is TRBV7-2 and J is TRBJ1-5, with 9 nucleotides matching TRBD1. The CDR3 sequence is 15 residues long. V lost 5 bases, J lost 6 bases, and 8 bases stayed unmatched. Germline V gene lookup returns CDR1 SGHTA and CDR2 FQGNSA. CDR3 in DNA: TGTGCCAGCAGCACCCAAACAGGGGGCTCTCAGCCCCAGCATTTT. Translation gives CASSTQTGGSQPQHF. Based on the CDR3 plus reference TRBV7-2 and TRBJ1-5, the full variable domain is GAGVSQSPSNKVTEKGKDVELRCDPISGHTALYWYRQSLGQGLEFLIYFQGNSAPDKSGLPSDRFSAERTGGSVSTLTIQRTQQEDSAVYLCASSTQTGGSQPQHFGDGTRLSIL.